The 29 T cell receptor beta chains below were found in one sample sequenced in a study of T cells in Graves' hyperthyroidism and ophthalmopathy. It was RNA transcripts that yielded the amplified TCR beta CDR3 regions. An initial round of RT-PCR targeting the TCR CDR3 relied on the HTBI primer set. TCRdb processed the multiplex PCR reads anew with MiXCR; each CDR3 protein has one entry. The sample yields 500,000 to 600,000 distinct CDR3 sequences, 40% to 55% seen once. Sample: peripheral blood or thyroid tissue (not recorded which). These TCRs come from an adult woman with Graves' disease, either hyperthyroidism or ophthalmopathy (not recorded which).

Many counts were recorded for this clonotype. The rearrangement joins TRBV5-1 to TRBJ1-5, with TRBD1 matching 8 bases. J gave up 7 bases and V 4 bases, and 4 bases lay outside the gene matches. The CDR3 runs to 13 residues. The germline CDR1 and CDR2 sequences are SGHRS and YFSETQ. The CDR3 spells CASSLNRGQPQHF. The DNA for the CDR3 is TGCGCCAGCAGCCTAAACAGGGGGCAGCCCCAGCATTTT.

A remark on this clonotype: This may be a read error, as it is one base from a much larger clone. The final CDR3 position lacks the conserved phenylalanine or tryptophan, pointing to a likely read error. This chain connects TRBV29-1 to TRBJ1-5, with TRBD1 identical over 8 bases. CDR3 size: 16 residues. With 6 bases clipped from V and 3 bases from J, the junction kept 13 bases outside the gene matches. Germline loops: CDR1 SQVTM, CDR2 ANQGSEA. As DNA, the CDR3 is TGCAGCGTGGGGGCCAACAGGGGGGGCCCCAATCAGCCCCAGCATCTT. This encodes CSVGANRGGPNQPQHL.

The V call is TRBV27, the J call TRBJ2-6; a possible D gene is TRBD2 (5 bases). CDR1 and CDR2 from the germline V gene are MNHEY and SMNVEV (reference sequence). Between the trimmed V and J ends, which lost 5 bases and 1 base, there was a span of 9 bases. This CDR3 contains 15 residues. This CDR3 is CASSQPGSGANVLTF. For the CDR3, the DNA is TGTGCCAGCAGTCAACCGGGGTCTGGGGCCAACGTCCTGACTTTC.

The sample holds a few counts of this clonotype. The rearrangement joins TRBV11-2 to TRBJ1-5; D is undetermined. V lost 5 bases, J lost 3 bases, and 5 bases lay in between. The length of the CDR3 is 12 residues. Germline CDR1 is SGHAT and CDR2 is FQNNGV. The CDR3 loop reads CASSDDNQPQHF. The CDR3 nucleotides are TGTGCCAGCAGCGATGACAATCAGCCCCAGCATTTT.

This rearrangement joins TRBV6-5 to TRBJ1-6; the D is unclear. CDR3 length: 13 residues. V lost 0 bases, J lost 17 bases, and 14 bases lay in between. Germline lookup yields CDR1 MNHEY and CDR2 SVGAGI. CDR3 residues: CASSYSSGWVVHF. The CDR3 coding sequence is TGTGCCAGCAGTTACTCATCCGGCTGGGTCGTCCACTTT.

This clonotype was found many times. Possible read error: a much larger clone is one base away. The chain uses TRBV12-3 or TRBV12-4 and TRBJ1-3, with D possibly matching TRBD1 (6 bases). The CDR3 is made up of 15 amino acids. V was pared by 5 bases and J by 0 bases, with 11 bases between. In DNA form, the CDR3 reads TGTGCCAGCAGTGACACAGGGAGCTCTGGAAACACCATATATTTT. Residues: CASSDTGSSGNTIYF.

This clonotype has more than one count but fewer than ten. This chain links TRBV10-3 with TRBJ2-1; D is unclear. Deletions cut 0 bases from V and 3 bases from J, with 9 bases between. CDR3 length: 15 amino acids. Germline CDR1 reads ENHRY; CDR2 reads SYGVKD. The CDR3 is CAISESTRGYNEQFF. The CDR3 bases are TGTGCCATCAGTGAGTCGACTCGTGGCTACAATGAGCAGTTCTTC.

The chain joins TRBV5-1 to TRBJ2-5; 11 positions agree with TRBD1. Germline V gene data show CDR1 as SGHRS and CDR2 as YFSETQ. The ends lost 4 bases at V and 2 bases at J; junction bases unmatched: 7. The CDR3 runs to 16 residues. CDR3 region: CASSVYGTGGQETQYF. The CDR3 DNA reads TGCGCCAGCAGCGTTTACGGGACAGGGGGTCAAGAGACCCAGTACTTC. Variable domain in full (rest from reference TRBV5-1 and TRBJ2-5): KAGVTQTPRYLIKTRGQQVTLSCSPISGHRSVSWYQQTPGQGLQFLFEYFSETQRNKGNFPGRFSGRQFSNSRSEMNVSTLELGDSALYLCASSVYGTGGQETQYFGPGTRLLVL.

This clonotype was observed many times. CDR3 DNA sequence: TGTGCCAGCAGCTACACACGGACAGGGTGGGCGAACACTGAAGCTTTCTTT. Its translation: CASSYTRTGWANTEAFF. The chain joins TRBV7-9 to TRBJ1-1; TRBD1 matches at 8 bases. Trimming at V came to 4 bases and at J to 1 base, leaving 11 bases not matched to a gene. Germline-derived CDR1 and CDR2 are SEHNR and FQNEAQ (reference sequence). The CDR3 runs 17 residues.

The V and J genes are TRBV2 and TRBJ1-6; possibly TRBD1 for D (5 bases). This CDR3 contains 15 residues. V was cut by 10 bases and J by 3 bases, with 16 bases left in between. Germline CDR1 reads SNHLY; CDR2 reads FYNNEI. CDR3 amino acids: CATKSGTDYNSPLHF. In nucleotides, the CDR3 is TGTGCCACCAAGTCCGGGACGGACTATAATTCACCCCTCCACTTT.

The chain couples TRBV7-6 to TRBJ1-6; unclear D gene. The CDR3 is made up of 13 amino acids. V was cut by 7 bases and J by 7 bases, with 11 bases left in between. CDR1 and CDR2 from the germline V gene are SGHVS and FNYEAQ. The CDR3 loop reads CASTPLGNSPLHF. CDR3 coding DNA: TGTGCCAGCACCCCCCTTGGAAATTCACCCCTCCACTTT.

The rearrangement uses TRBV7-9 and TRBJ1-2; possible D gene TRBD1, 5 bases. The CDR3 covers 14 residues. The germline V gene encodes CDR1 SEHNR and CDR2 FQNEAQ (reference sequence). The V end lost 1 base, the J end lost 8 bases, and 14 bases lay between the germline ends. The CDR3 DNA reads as TGTGCCAGCAGCTTAGGCTCCATGGGGGAGGGCTACACCTTC. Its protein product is CASSLGSMGEGYTF.

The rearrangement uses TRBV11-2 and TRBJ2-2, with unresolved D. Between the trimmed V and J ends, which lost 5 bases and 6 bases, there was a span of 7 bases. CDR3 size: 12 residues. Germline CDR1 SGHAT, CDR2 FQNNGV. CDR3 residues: CASSHPSGELFF. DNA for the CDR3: TGTGCCAGCAGCCACCCTTCCGGGGAGCTGTTTTTT.

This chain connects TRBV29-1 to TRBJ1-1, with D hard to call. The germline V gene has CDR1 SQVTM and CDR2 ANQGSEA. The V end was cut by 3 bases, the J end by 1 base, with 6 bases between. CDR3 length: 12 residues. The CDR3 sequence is CSVDLRNTEAFF. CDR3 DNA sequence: TGCAGCGTTGACTTAAGGAACACTGAAGCTTTCTTT.

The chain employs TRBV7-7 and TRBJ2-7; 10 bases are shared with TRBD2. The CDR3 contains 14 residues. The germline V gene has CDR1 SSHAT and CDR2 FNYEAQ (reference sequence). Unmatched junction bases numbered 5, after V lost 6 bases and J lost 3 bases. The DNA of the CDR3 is TGTGCCAGCAGTTCCCAGCGGGAGGGCTACGAGCAGTACTTC. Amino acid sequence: CASSSQREGYEQYF.

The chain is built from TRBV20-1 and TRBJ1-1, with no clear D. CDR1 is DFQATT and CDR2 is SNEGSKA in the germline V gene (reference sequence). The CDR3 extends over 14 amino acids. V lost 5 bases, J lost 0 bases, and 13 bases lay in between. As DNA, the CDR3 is TGCAGTGCTGGACTGGGCGGCGTGAACACTGAAGCTTTCTTT. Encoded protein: CSAGLGGVNTEAFF.

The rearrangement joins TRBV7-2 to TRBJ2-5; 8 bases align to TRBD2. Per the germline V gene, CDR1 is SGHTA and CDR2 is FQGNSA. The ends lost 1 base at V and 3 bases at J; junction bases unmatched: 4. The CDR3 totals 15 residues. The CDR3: CASSLGGRSEETQYF. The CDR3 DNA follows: TGTGCCAGCAGCTTAGGCGGGAGGTCTGAAGAGACCCAGTACTTC.

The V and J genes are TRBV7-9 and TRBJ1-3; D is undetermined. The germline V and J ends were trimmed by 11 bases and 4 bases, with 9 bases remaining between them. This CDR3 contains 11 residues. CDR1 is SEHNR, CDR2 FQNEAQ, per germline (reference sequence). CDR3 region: CAVPPGNTIYF. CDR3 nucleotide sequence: TGTGCCGTACCGCCGGGAAACACCATATATTTT.

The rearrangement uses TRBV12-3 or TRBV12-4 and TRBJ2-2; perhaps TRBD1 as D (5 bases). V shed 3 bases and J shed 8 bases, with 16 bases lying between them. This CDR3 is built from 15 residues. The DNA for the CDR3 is TGTGCCAGCAGTTTGGCAAGGGGTTCGGCGGGGGAGCTGTTTTTT. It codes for CASSLARGSAGELFF.

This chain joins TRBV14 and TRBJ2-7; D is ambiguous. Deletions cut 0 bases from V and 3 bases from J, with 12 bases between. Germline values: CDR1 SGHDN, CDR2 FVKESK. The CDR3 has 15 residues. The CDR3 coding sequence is TGTGCCAGCAGCCAAGAAGTCAGCCCAGTCTACGAGCAGTACTTC. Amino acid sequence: CASSQEVSPVYEQYF.

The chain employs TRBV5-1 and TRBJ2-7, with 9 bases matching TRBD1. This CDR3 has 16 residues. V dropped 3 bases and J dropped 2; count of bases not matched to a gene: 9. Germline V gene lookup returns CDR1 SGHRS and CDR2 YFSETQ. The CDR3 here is CASSSRDRDSTYEQYF. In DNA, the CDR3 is TGCGCCAGCAGCTCCCGGGACAGGGACAGTACCTACGAGCAGTACTTC.

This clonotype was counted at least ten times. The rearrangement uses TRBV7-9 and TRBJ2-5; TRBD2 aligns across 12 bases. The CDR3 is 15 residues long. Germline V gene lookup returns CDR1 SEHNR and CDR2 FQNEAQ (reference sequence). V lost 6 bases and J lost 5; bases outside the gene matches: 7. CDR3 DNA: TGTGCCAGCAGAGCTAGCGGGAGGGCCGGTGAGACCCAGTACTTC. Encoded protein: CASRASGRAGETQYF. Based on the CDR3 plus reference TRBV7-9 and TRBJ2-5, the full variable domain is DTGVSQNPRHKITKRGQNVTFRCDPISEHNRLYWYRQTLGQGPEFLTYFQNEAQLEKSRLLSDRFSAERPKGSFSTLEIQRTEQGDSAMYLCASRASGRAGETQYFGPGTRLLVL.

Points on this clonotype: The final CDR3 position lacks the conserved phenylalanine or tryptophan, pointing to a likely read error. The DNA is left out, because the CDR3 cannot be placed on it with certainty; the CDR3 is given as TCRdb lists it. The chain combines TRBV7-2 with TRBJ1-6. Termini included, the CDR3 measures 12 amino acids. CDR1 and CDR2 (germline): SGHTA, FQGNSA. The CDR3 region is CASSLAGQPNNY.

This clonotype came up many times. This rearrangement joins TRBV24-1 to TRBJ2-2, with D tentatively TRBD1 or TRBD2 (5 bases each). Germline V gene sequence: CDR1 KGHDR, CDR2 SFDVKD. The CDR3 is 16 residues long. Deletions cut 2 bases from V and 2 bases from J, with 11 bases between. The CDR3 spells CATSDSWDDNTGELFF. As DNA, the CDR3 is TGTGCCACCAGTGATTCATGGGACGATAACACCGGGGAGCTGTTTTTT.

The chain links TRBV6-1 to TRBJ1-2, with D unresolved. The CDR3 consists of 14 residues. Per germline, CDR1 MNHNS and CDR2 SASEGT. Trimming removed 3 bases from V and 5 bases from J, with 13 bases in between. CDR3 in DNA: TGTGCCAGCAGTGACGTTATGGCAGATTATGGCTACACCTTC. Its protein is CASSDVMADYGYTF.

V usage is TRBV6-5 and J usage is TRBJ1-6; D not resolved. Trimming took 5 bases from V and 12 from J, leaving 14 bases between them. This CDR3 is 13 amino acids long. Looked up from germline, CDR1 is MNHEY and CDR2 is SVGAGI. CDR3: CASSAGPVRPLHF. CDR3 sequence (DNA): TGTGCCAGCAGTGCCGGTCCAGTTCGACCCCTCCACTTT.

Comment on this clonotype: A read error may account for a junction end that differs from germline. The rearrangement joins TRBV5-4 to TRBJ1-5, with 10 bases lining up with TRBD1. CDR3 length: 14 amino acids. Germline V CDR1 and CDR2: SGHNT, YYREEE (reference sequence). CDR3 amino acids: CASSPGQGDQPRHF. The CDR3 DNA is TGTGCCAGCAGCCCAGGACAGGGGGATCAGCCCCGGCATTTT. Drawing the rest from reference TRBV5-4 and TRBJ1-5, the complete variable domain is ETGVTQSPTHLIKTRGQQVTLRCSSQSGHNTVSWYQQALGQGPQFIFQYYREEENGRGNFPPRFSGLQFPNYSSELNVNALELDDSALYLCASSPGQGDQPRHFGDGTRLSIL.

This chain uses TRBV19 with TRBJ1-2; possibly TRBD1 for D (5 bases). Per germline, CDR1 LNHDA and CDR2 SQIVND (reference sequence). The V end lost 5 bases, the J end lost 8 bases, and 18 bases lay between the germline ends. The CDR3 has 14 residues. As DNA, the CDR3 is TGTGCCAGTAGTCAGGACACGGAGTTTCGAGGCTACACCTTC. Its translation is CASSQDTEFRGYTF.

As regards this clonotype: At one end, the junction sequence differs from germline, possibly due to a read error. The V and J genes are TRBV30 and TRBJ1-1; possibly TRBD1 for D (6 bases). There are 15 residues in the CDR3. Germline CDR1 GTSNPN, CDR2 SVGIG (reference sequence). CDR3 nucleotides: TGTGCCTGGAGTGTACTGGGGGGCATGAACGCTGAAGCTTTCTTT. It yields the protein CAWSVLGGMNAEAFF.